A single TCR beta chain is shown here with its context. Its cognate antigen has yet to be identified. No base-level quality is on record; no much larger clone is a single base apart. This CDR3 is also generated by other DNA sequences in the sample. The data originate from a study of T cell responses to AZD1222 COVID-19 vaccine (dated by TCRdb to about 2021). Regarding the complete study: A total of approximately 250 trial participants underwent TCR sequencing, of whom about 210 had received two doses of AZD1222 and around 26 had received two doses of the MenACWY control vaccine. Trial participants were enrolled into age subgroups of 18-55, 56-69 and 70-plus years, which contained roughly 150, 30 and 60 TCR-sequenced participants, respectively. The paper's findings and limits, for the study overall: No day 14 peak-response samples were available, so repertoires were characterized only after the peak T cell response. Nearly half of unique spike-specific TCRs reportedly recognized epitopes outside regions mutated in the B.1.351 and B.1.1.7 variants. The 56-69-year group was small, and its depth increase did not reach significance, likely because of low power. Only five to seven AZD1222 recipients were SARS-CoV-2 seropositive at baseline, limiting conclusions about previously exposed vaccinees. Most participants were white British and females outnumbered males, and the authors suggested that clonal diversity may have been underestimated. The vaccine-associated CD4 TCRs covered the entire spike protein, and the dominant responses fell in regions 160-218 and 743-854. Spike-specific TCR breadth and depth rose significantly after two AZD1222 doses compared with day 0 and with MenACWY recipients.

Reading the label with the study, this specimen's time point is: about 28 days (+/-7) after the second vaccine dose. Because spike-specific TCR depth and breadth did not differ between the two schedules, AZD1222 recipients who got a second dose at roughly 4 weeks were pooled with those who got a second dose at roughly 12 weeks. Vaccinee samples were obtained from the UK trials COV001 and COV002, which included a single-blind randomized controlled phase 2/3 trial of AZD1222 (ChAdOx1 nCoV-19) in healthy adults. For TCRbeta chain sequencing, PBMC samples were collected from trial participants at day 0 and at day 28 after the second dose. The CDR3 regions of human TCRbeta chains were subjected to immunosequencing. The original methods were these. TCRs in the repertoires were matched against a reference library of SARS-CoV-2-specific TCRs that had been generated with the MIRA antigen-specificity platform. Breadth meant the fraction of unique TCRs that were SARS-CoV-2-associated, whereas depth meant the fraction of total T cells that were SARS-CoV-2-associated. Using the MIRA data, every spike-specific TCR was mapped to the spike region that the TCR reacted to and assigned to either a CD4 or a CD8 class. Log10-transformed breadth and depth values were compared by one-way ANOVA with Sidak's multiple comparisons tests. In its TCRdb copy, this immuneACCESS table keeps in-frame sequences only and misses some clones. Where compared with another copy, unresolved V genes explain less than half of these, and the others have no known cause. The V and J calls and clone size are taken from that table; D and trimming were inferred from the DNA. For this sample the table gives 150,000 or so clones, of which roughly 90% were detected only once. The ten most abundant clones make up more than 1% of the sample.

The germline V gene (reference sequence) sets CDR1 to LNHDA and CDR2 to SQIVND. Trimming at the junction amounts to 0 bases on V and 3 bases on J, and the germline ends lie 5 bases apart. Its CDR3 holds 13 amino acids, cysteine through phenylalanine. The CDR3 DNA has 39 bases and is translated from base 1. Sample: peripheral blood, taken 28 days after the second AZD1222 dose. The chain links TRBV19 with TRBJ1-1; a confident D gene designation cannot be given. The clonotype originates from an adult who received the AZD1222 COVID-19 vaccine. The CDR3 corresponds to CASSIDRDTEAFF. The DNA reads TGTGCCAGTAGTATAGACCGGGACACTGAAGCTTTCTTT.